This T cell receptor beta chain comes out of a study of blood T cells in healthy people across ages (dated by TCRdb to 2015 to 2017). The study in broad terms: Template switching captured roughly one uniquely barcoded TCR beta cDNA molecule per two T cells in model experiments. To track age-related changes in TCR beta repertoire diversity, the study relied on deep sequencing normalized with unique cDNA molecular identifiers. Donors were grouped into four age groups: young (average approximately 15 years), middle-aged (39), aged (about 59) and long-lived (approximately 82). To avoid experimental bias, donors of different ages were spread randomly across the sequencing lanes. For two donors (one aged 18 to 30 and one aged 80 or older), the study analyzed two additional independent replicas of 1 million unique cDNA reads from the same blood draw.

Notes on this clonotype: Its recognized antigen is unknown. Base-call qualities are not available, and no considerably larger clone is one nucleotide away.

The approximately 41 donors, aged about 6 to 95 years, were systemically healthy Caucasian individuals from Russia. Each donor gave about 11 milliliters of peripheral blood, drawn into EDTA-treated Vacutainer tubes. Ficoll-Paque density-gradient centrifugation was used to isolate PBMCs, with at least 7 million obtained per sample. Total RNA was extracted from PBMCs with Trizol reagent, with at least 5.5 micrograms obtained per sample. For every donor, an aliquot of PBMCs went through flow cytometry to measure the percentages of naive CD45RAhigh/CD27high T cells. The paper's findings and limits, for the study overall: Compared with the aged group, the long-lived group had more naive CD4+ T cells, fewer expanded clones and increased TCR diversity, suggesting age selection. Because the CMV infection status of the donors was unknown, age-related changes in expanded clonotypes may potentially have been confounded. Observed TCR beta diversity per million T cells fell roughly linearly with age, and a significant reduction was already apparent by age approximately 41. Because profiling used bulk unsorted PBMCs, naive and antigen-experienced compartments could not be compared conclusively. Estimates of total diversity based on one million sequenced T cells were considered lower bounds and underestimates. There was a strong correlation between observed TCR beta diversity and the percentage of naive T cells measured by flow cytometry.

The protocol used for the library was 5' RACE. The sequencing machine was an Illumina HiSeq 2500. A second PCR of about 7 to 12 cycles was run with a J-beta primer mix and a sample-barcoded 5' primer. A unique molecular identifier was introduced onto each TCR beta cDNA molecule by a template-switch 5' adaptor carrying 12 random nucleotides. Each sample yielded at least 2.5 million CDR3-containing paired-end reads. First-strand cDNA synthesis was performed from all RNA using the Mint cDNA synthesis kit, with priming by a TRBC-specific oligonucleotide. Following uracil-DNA glycosylase treatment, a first 18-cycle PCR with universal primers M1SS and BC2_uni_R was performed on all cDNA. In the authors' own workflow: For normalization, 1 million high-quality reads were randomly selected from each sample, with every read carrying a distinct molecular identifier. Reads with shared molecular identifiers were discarded instead of being binned into consensus sequences. MiTCR, set to a Q25 quality threshold and the strictest error-elimination algorithm, was used for CDR3 identification, clonotype clustering and error correction. A nonparametric unseen species model with Euler transformation was used to estimate a lower bound on total TCR beta diversity. TCRdb handled the public reads itself, with Q25 trimming in fastp and clone calling in MiXCR, and kept productive beta chains. All rows with the same CDR3 protein become a single entry with the most common DNA and genes. TCRdb assigned the V and J calls; the authors' analysis was not used. The sample records about 1.1 million distinct CDR3 sequences, under 40% of which are singletons. Of the sample, approximately 14% is held by the ten largest clones.

Via the germline V gene, CDR1 is SGHTA and CDR2 FQGNSA. Trimming at the junction amounts to 5 bases on V and 0 bases on J, and the germline ends lie 19 bases apart. The CDR3, from cysteine to phenylalanine, totals 17 residues. Of the read, only the CDR3 DNA is kept; its 51 bases are in frame from base 1. The sample taken for sequencing was blood. This receptor was obtained from a young man in good health. This receptor chain uses TRBV7-2 and TRBJ1-2; tentative D gene TRBD1, with 6 bases matching. The CDR3 sequence is CASSEQPGTPTNYGYTF. The DNA sequence is TGTGCCAGCAGCGAACAACCCGGGACACCGACTAACTATGGCTACACCTTC.